The clone carrying this TCR beta chain has just a few counts. Its cognate antigen is unknown. This specimen belongs to a study of response to subunit inactivated influenza vaccine. General study results and limits: It was the authors' suggestion that each seasonal influenza vaccination recruits few new T cells.

Per the germline V gene, CDR1 is MDHEN and CDR2 is SYDVKM. This CDR3 is 15 amino acids long. The V gene lost 2 bases and the J gene lost 2 bases, with 13 bases spanning the gap. MiXCR was run by TCRdb on the RT-PCR reads, yielding one entry per CDR3 protein. The sample carries 650,000 to 700,000 distinct CDR3 sequences, around 16% recorded once. V gene TRBV28 combines with J gene TRBJ2-7; no clear D gene. The sample was PBMCs from blood, taken 11 to 12 days after vaccination. This receptor was taken from a man in his fifties or sixties who received an inactivated influenza vaccine. The CDR3 is CASSLLVGLAYEQYF. CDR3 nucleotides: TGTGCCAGCAGTTTACTAGTTGGGTTAGCCTACGAGCAGTACTTC. The entire variable domain, with the rest obtained from reference TRBV28 and TRBJ2-7, is as follows: DVKVTQSSRYLVKRTGEKVFLECVQDMDHENMFWYRQDPGLGLRLIYFSYDVKMKEKGDIPEGYSVSREKKERFSLILESASTNQTSMYLCASSLLVGLAYEQYFGPGTRLTVT.